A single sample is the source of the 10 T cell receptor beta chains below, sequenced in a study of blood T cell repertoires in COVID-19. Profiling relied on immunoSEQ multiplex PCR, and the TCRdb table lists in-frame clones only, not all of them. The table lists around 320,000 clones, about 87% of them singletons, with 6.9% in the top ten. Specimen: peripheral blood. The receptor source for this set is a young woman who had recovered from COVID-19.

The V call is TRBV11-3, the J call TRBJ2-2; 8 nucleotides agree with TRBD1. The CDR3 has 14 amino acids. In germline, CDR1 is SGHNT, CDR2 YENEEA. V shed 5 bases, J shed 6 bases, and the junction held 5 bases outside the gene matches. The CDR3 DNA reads TGTGCCAGCAGCCTTCGGACAGGGCCCGGGGAGCTGTTTTTT. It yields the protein CASSLRTGPGELFF.

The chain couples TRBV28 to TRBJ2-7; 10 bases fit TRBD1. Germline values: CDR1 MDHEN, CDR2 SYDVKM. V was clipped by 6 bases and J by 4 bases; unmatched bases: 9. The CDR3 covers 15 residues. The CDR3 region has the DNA TGTGCCAGCAGGCCTCGGACAGGGGGGTGGTACGAGCAGTACTTC. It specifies CASRPRTGGWYEQYF.

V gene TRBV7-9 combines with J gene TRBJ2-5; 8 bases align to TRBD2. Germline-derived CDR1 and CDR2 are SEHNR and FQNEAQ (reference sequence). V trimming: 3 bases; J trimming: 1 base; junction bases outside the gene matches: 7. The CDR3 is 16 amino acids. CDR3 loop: CASSFGSGGTQETQYF. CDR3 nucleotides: TGTGCCAGCAGCTTTGGGAGCGGGGGAACCCAAGAGACCCAGTACTTC.

The CDR3 nucleotides are TGTGCCAGCACTCCGGGACTAGCGAACAATGAGCAGTTCTTC. Protein product: CASTPGLANNEQFF. This chain connects TRBV6-5 to TRBJ2-1; 10 positions match TRBD2. There are 14 residues in the CDR3. CDR1 is MNHEY, CDR2 SVGAGI, per germline. V lost 7 bases to trimming and J lost 5 bases; unmatched junction nucleotides: 5.

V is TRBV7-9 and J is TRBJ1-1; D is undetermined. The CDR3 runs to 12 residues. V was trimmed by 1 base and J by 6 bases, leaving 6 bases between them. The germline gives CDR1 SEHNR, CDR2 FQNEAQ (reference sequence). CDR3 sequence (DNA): TGTGCCAGCAGCTTAGGAGTCCCTGAAGCTTTCTTT. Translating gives CASSLGVPEAFF.

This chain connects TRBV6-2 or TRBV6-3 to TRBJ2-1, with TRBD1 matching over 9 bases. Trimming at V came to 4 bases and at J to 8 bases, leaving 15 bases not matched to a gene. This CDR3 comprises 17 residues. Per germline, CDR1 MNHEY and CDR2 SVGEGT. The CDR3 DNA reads TGTGCCAGCAGTTGGAGGCCCCCGGGACAGGGCTATGATGAGCAGTTCTTC. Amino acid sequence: CASSWRPPGQGYDEQFF.

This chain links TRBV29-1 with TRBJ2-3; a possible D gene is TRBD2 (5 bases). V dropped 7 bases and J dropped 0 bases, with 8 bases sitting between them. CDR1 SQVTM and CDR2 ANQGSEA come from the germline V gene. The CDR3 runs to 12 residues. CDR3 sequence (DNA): TGCAGCGGAACGGGGAGCACAGATACGCAGTATTTT. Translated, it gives CSGTGSTDTQYF.

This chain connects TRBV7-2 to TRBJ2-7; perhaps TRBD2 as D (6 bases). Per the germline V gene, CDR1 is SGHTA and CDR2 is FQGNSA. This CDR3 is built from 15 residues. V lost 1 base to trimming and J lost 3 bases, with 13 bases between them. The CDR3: CASSLGGAGLYEQYF. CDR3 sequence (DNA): TGTGCCAGCAGCTTAGGCGGGGCAGGGCTCTACGAGCAGTACTTC.

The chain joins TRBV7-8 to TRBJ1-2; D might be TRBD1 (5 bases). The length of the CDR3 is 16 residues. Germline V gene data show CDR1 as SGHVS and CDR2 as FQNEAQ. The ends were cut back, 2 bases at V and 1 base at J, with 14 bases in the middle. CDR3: CASSLRPGLVNYGYTF. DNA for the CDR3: TGTGCCAGCAGCTTAAGGCCAGGGCTTGTTAACTATGGCTACACCTTC. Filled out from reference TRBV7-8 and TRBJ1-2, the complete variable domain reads GAGVSQSPRYKVAKRGQDVALRCDPISGHVSLFWYQQALGQGPEFLTYFQNEAQLDKSGLPSDRFFAERPEGSVSTLKIQRTQQEDSAVYLCASSLRPGLVNYGYTFGSGTRLTVV.

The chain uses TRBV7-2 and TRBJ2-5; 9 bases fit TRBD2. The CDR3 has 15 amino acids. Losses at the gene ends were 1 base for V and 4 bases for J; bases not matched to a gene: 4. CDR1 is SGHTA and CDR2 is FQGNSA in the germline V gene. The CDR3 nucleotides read TGTGCCAGCAGCTTAGTTGTTAGCGGGGGAGAGACCCAGTACTTC. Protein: CASSLVVSGGETQYF.